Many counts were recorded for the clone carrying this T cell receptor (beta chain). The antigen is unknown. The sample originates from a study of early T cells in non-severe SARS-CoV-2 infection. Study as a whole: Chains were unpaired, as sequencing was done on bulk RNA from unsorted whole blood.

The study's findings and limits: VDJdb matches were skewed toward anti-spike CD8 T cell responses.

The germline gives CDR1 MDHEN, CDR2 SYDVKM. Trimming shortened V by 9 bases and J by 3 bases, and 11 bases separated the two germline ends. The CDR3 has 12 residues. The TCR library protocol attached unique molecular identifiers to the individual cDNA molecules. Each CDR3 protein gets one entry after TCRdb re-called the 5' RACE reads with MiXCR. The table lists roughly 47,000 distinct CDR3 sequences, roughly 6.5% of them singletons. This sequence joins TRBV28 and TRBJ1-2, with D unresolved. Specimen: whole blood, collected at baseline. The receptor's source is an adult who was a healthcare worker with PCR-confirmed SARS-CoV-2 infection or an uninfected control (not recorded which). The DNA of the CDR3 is TGTGCCAGTGAGACTGCTGACTATGGCTACACCTTC. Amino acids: CASETADYGYTF.